This T cell receptor beta chain is drawn from a study of shared T cell receptors in the human thymus. Between the trimmed V and J ends, which lost 8 bases and 6 bases, there was a span of 7 bases. The CDR3 consists of 10 residues. The V gene's germline CDR1 is SEHNR and CDR2 FQNEAQ (reference sequence). TCRdb's copy holds only in-frame clones and misses some; the assay was immunoSEQ multiplex PCR. The data contain 600,000 to 900,000 clones, 80% to 90% of them seen just once; the ten biggest clones take up 0.008% to 0.011%. These data were also filed under a second study, of human thymus T cells.

The source of this sequence is a girl less than two years old with a congenital heart defect. Sequencing was done on a sample of thymocytes. V and J are TRBV7-9 and TRBJ1-2; D remains unclear. The CDR3 region is CASLGDGYTF. The CDR3, as DNA: TGTGCCAGCCTTGGAGATGGCTACACCTTC.